The T cell receptor beta chain described here comes from a study of cytomegalovirus exposure and HLA in healthy donors. CDR3 length: 13 residues. Germline CDR1 is SNHLY and CDR2 is FYNNEI. Unmatched junction bases numbered 5, after V lost 9 bases and J lost 5 bases. Researchers ran the PCR with 60 Vbeta and 13 Jbeta primers. Sequenced by immunoSEQ multiplex PCR; TCRdb stores in-frame clones only, minus some. The table records some 200,000 clones, around a tenth of them present only once. V is TRBV2 and J is TRBJ2-1; 9 nucleotides line up with TRBD1. Sequenced sample: PBMCs. The TCR sequence derives from a woman aged 30 to 39 in good health and CMV-seropositive. The CDR3 DNA reads TGTGCCAGTAGGACAGGGGTAAACAATGAGCAGTTCTTC. It translates to CASRTGVNNEQFF.